The present T cell receptor beta chain was sequenced within a study of T-cell memory formation after mild COVID-19. Constant-segment primers were used for 5'RACE, and the resulting TCR alpha and TCR beta cDNA libraries carried sample barcodes and UMIs. TCRdb re-called the 5' RACE reads through MiXCR, storing one row per CDR3 protein. The data hold under 450,000 distinct CDR3 sequences, with about 22% observed a single time. The CDR3 has 16 residues. V lost 6 bases and J 7 bases, leaving 24 bases between the germline ends. Germline V gene data show CDR1 as DFQATT and CDR2 as SNEGSKA (reference sequence).

The origin of this receptor is an adult woman who had mild COVID-19 (a few samples of this study predate the infection). Cell type and time point are not known. Material: PBMCs or a T cell subset sorted from them (not recorded which). V and J are TRBV20-1 and TRBJ1-4; tentatively, D is TRBD1 (5 bases). In DNA form, the CDR3 reads TGCAGTGCATCCCGCGGACCCGGGACCCAAGCTGAAAAACTGTTTTTT. This encodes CSASRGPGTQAEKLFF.